Sequencing of this TCR beta chain was carried out in a study of cytomegalovirus exposure and HLA in healthy donors. This PCR relied on a set of 60 Vbeta primers and 13 Jbeta primers. Method: immunoSEQ multiplex PCR; TCRdb's copy keeps in-frame clones and lacks some. The sample consists of 50,000 to 70,000 clones, 62% of them appearing once. Comment on this clone: Its specificity is not known.

Whole-study findings and limits: Fewer N-insertions than the approximately 700-donor mean were reportedly shown by an Asian-associated ancestry cluster in a later analysis. With DRB1 most and HLA-C fewest, TCR association rates differed between HLA loci in a later analysis. Relative to equally common others, HLA-associated TCR beta chains showed greater clonal expansion in a later analysis. The study put about 180 TCR beta chains on its list as cytomegalovirus-associated.

This CDR3 has 15 residues. Trimming shortened V by 0 bases and J by 0 bases, and 8 bases separated the two germline ends. The germline V gene encodes CDR1 MNHEY and CDR2 SVGAGI. Sequencing was performed on PBMCs. The V and J genes are TRBV6-5 and TRBJ1-1; D remains ambiguous. The TCR originated in a young man in good health and CMV-seronegative. The CDR3 sequence: CASSYSENMNTEAFF. CDR3 in DNA: TGTGCCAGCAGTTACTCGGAGAACATGAACACTGAAGCTTTCTTT.